The 17 T cell receptor beta chains reported below all come from one sample, sequenced in a study of blood T cell repertoires in COVID-19. Generated by immunoSEQ multiplex PCR, the TCRdb table keeps only in-frame clones and is missing some. The profile covers 65,000 to 90,000 clones, with nearly 85% appearing a single time and roughly 30% taken by the ten largest. Sequences were obtained from peripheral blood. The receptor set was obtained from an elderly woman with acute or convalescent COVID-19.

The J gene is TRBJ2-5, the V gene TRBV28, with D maybe TRBD1 (5 bases). This CDR3 has 14 residues. V gave up 6 bases and J gave up 1 base, with 12 bases separating them. Germline loops: CDR1 MDHEN, CDR2 SYDVKM. The CDR3 nucleotides are TGTGCCAGCAGCAGAACAGGAGTCCAAGAGACCCAGTACTTC. Its translation is CASSRTGVQETQYF.

The chain combines TRBV7-2 with TRBJ2-3; D is unclear. V was clipped by 2 bases and J by 1 base, with 7 bases between them. Germline CDR1 SGHTA, CDR2 FQGNSA. This CDR3 region has 14 residues. The CDR3 coding sequence is TGTGCCAGCAGCTTAAGCGTGGGCACAGATACGCAGTATTTT. It specifies CASSLSVGTDTQYF. Full variable domain (outside the CDR3, taken from reference TRBV7-2 and TRBJ2-3): GAGVSQSPSNKVTEKGKDVELRCDPISGHTALYWYRQSLGQGLEFLIYFQGNSAPDKSGLPSDRFSAERTGGSVSTLTIQRTQQEDSAVYLCASSLSVGTDTQYFGPGTRLTVL.

This clone appeared once. This chain connects TRBV18 to TRBJ1-4; a possible D gene is TRBD1 (6 bases). The ends were cut back, 3 bases at V and 4 bases at J, with 6 bases in the middle. This CDR3 is 13 amino acids long. Per germline, CDR1 KGHSH and CDR2 LQKENI. The CDR3 DNA is TGTGCCAGCTCACCGGACAGTAATGAAAAACTGTTTTTT. Its protein product is CASSPDSNEKLFF. Supplemented by reference TRBV18 and TRBJ1-4, the full variable domain reads NAGVMQNPRHLVRRRGQEARLRCSPMKGHSHVYWYRQLPEEGLKFMVYLQKENIIDESGMPKERFSAEFPKEGPSILRIQQVVRGDSAAYFCASSPDSNEKLFFGSGTQLSVL.

The gene calls are TRBV10-2 and TRBJ1-1; D may be TRBD1 (6 bases). The CDR3 runs 13 residues. V was shortened by 9 bases and J by 1 base, with 12 bases between the two germline ends. CDR1 is WSHSY, CDR2 SAAADI, per germline. CDR3 loop: CASRQDENTEAFF. CDR3 nucleotides: TGCGCCAGTCGACAGGATGAGAACACTGAAGCTTTCTTT.

The genes are TRBV6-5 and TRBJ1-2; 7 nucleotides agree with TRBD1. This CDR3 has 15 amino acids. V dropped 0 bases and J dropped 8; count of bases not matched to a gene: 9. Per the germline V gene, CDR1 is MNHEY and CDR2 is SVGAGI. CDR3 DNA sequence: TGTGCCAGCAGTTACTCGACCCGACAGGGCCAGGGCTACACCTTC. Its protein is CASSYSTRQGQGYTF.

The chain is built from TRBV15 and TRBJ1-3; no firm D call. CDR1 and CDR2 (germline): LNHNV, YYDKDF (reference sequence). This CDR3 has 13 amino acids. V shed 0 bases and J shed 6 bases, with 6 bases lying between them. CDR3 sequence: CATSREVENTIYF. CDR3 nucleotide sequence: TGTGCCACCAGCAGAGAAGTAGAAAACACCATATATTTT.

The gene calls are TRBV4-1 and TRBJ1-3, with D unclear. Looked up from germline, CDR1 is MGHRA and CDR2 is YSYEKL. V gave up 0 bases and J gave up 0 bases, with 9 bases separating them. The CDR3 is 16 residues long. The CDR3 here is CASSQDRGDSGNTIYF. The DNA for the CDR3 is TGCGCCAGCAGCCAAGATCGGGGAGACTCTGGAAACACCATATATTTT.

The V call is TRBV13, the J call TRBJ1-1; TRBD1 matches at 7 bases. Germline V gives CDR1 PRHDT, CDR2 FYEKMQ (reference sequence). V gave up 5 bases and J gave up 2 bases; unmatched junction bases: 5. The CDR3 totals 14 residues. CDR3 sequence: CASSLGTVNTEAFF. The CDR3 DNA reads as TGTGCCAGCAGCCTCGGGACAGTAAACACTGAAGCTTTCTTT. Drawing the rest from reference TRBV13 and TRBJ1-1, the complete variable domain is AAGVIQSPRHLIKEKRETATLKCYPIPRHDTVYWYQQGPGQDPQFLISFYEKMQSDKGSIPDRFSAQQFSDYHSELNMSSLELGDSALYFCASSLGTVNTEAFFGQGTRLTVV.

The chain carries TRBV15 and TRBJ2-2; 7 positions match TRBD2. This CDR3 is built from 14 residues. V lost 5 bases and J lost 14; bases outside the gene matches: 14. Per germline, CDR1 LNHNV and CDR2 YYDKDF (reference sequence). DNA of the CDR3: TGTGCCACCAGCGCTAGCGGACTCCCCGGAGGACTGTTTTTT. This encodes CATSASGLPGGLFF.

The chain combines TRBV3-1 (or the pseudogene TRBV3-2) with TRBJ2-3, with 9 positions matching TRBD2. The V gene end was trimmed by 1 base and the J gene end by 5 bases; junction bases not matched to a gene: 10. Germline CDR1 LGHDT, CDR2 YNNKEL (reference sequence). There are 17 residues in the CDR3. The CDR3 DNA reads as TGTGCCAGCAGCCAAGGGTTTGCGGGAGGGCTCGGAGATACGCAGTATTTT. Protein sequence: CASSQGFAGGLGDTQYF.

This clone appeared a single time. V usage is TRBV5-1 and J usage is TRBJ2-7; 10 nucleotides agree with TRBD2. J gave up 5 bases and V 6 bases, and 8 bases lay outside the gene matches. Germline assignment: CDR1 SGHRS and CDR2 YFSETQ. CDR3 length equals 14 residues. CDR3 loop: CASTGGLAVDEQYF. The CDR3, as DNA: TGCGCCAGCACCGGCGGACTAGCGGTTGACGAGCAGTACTTC.

The chain couples TRBV3-1 (or the pseudogene TRBV3-2) to TRBJ1-2; 8 bases map to TRBD1. The CDR3 has 16 residues. The germline V gene encodes CDR1 LGHDT and CDR2 YNNKEL (reference sequence). The J segment lost 4 bases and the V segment lost 0 bases, leaving 7 bases of the junction unmatched. The CDR3 coding sequence is TGTGCCAGCAGCCAAGAGGATAGACAGGGGACCTATGGCTACACCTTC. Protein product: CASSQEDRQGTYGYTF.

This clone appeared a few times. The chain combines TRBV18 with TRBJ2-1, with 9 bases lining up with TRBD1. CDR3 length: 16 residues. CDR1 and CDR2 (germline): KGHSH, LQKENI. J gave up 9 bases and V 1 base, and 10 bases lay outside the gene matches. CDR3 nucleotides: TGTGCCAGCTCACCACAAGAGACAGGGGGTATCATTGAGCAGTTCTTC. As protein: CASSPQETGGIIEQFF.

V gene TRBV5-7 combines with J gene TRBJ2-7; 8 bases map to TRBD1. TRBV5-7 is noted as an ORF with a role that remains uncertain. CDR3 length equals 15 residues. The V and J ends lost 2 bases and 6 bases, in that order; junction bases with no gene match: 10. The CDR3 loop is CASSLPRTGWGEQYF. The CDR3 nucleotides are TGTGCCAGCAGCTTACCCCGGACAGGGTGGGGCGAGCAGTACTTC.

This clone was picked up one time. The chain combines TRBV11-3 with TRBJ2-3; 10 nucleotides align to TRBD2. V dropped 1 base and J dropped 4; count of bases not matched to a gene: 2. The CDR3 sequence is 15 residues long. Looked up from germline, CDR1 is SGHNT and CDR2 is YENEEA. CDR3 sequence (DNA): TGTGCCAGCAGCTTAGTAGCGGGAGGCGCAGATACGCAGTATTTT. Protein: CASSLVAGGADTQYF.

The chain couples TRBV19 to TRBJ1-5; 9 bases align to TRBD1. This CDR3 region has 16 residues. The germline V gene has CDR1 LNHDA and CDR2 SQIVND (reference sequence). Trimming removed 5 bases from V and 9 bases from J; junction bases left unmatched: 14. The CDR3 DNA follows: TGTGCCAGTAGTCTTCCGGGACAGGGCCTCGGCGGGCCCCAGCATTTT. This encodes CASSLPGQGLGGPQHF.

The chain has TRBV24-1 and TRBJ2-7; D possibly corresponds to TRBD2 (5 bases). V was trimmed by 3 bases and J by 3 bases, leaving 8 bases between them. This CDR3 spans 13 amino acids. Germline CDR1 and CDR2: KGHDR and SFDVKD. The CDR3 protein is CATSDPRGYEQYF. The DNA for the CDR3 is TGTGCCACCAGTGATCCCCGGGGCTACGAGCAGTACTTC.